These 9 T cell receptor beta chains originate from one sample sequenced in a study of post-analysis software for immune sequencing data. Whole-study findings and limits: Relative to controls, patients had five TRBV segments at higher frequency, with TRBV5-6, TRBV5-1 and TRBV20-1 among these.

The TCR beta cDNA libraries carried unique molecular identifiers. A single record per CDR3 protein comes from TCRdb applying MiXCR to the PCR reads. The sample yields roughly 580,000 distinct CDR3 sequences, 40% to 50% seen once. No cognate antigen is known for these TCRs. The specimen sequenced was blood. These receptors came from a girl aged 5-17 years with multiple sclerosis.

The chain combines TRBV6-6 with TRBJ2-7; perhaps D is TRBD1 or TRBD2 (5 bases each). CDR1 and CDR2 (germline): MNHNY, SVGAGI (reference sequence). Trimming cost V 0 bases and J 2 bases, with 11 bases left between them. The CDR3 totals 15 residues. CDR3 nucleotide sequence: TGTGCCAGCAGTTACTCGAGAGGGGAAGCCTACGAGCAGTACTTC. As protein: CASSYSRGEAYEQYF.

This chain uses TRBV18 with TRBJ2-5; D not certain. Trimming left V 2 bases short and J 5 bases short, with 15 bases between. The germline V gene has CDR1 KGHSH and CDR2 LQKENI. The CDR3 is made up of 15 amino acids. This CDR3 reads CASSPRTAVTETQYF. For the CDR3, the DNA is TGTGCCAGCTCACCAAGGACCGCAGTTACGGAGACCCAGTACTTC. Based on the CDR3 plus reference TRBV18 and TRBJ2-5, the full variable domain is NAGVMQNPRHLVRRRGQEARLRCSPMKGHSHVYWYRQLPEEGLKFMVYLQKENIIDESGMPKERFSAEFPKEGPSILRIQQVVRGDSAAYFCASSPRTAVTETQYFGPGTRLLVL.

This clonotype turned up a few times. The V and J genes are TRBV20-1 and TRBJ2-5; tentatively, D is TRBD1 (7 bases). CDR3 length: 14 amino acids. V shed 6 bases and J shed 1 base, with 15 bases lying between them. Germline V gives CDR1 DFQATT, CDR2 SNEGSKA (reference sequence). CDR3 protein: CSARDRILQETQYF. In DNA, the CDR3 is TGCAGTGCGCGGGACAGAATCCTCCAAGAGACCCAGTACTTC.

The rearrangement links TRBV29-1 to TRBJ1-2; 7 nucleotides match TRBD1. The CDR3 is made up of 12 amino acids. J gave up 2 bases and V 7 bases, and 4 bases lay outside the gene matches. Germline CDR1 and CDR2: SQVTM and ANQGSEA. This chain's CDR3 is CSGYRGNYGYTF. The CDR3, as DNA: TGCAGCGGATACAGGGGAAACTATGGCTACACCTTC.

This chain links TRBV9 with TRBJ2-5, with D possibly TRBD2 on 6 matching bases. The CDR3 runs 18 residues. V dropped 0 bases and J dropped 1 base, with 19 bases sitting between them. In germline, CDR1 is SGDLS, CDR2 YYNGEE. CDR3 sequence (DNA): TGTGCCAGCAGCGTAGATGGAAGGAGGGGAATCGTCCAAGAGACCCAGTACTTC. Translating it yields CASSVDGRRGIVQETQYF. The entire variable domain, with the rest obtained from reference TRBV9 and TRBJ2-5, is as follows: DSGVTQTPKHLITATGQRVTLRCSPRSGDLSVYWYQQSLDQGLQFLIQYYNGEERAKGNILERFSAQQFPDLHSELNLSSLELGDSALYFCASSVDGRRGIVQETQYFGPGTRLLVL.

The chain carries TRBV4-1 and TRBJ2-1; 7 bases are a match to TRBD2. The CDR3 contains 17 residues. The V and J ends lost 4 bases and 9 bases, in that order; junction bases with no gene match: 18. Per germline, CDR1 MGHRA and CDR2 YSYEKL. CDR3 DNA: TGCGCCAGCAGCCCCCTTGTGATAGCGGGTTCACACAGTGAGCAGTTCTTC. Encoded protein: CASSPLVIAGSHSEQFF.

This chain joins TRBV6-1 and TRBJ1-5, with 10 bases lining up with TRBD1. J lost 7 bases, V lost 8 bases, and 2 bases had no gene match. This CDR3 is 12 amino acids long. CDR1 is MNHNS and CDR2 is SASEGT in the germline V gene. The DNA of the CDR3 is TGTGCCAGCGGACAGGGGGTGCAGCCCCAGCATTTT. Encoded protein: CASGQGVQPQHF.

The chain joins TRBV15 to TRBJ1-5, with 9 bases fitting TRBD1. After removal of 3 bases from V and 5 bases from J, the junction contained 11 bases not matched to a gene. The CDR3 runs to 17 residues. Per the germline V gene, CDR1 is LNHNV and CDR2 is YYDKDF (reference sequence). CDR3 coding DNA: TGTGCCACCAGCAGTAGGGGAAACAGGGGGCTTCATCAGCCCCAGCATTTT. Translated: CATSSRGNRGLHQPQHF.

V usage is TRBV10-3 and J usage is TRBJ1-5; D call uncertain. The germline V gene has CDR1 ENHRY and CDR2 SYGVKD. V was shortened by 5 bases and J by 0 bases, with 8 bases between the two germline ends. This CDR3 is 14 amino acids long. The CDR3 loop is CAISRTDSNQPQHF. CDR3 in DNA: TGTGCCATCAGTAGGACGGATAGCAATCAGCCCCAGCATTTT.